One T cell receptor beta chain is described in this entry. Its antigen is currently unknown. Profiled with immunoSEQ multiplex PCR; TCRdb holds only in-frame clones, not every one. The sample includes 60,000 or so clones, around 86% of them seen just once. These data belong to a study of lymphopenia after photon versus proton radiotherapy. Trimming cost V 4 bases and J 0 bases, with 22 bases left between them. Germline V CDR1 and CDR2: GTSNPN, SVGIG (reference sequence). The length of the CDR3 is 19 residues. The study's findings and limits: Proton therapy kept repertoires fairly stable, unlike photons, which gained effector/memory cells. A bigger post-nadir fall in TCR diversity correlated inversely with survival time in deceased patients. Post-nadir diversity loss with photons came from oligoclonal expansion, particularly CD8+ Temra cells.

The J gene is TRBJ2-6, the V gene TRBV30, with D possibly matching TRBD1 (5 bases). The clonotype comes from a man aged 40-49 years with gastric cancer. The material was peripheral blood, obtained from a patient treated with photon-based radiotherapy. In DNA form, the CDR3 reads TGTGCCTGGAAAGGCAGACCAGGGTTAGGGGACTCTGGGGCCAACGTCCTGACTTTC. It codes for CAWKGRPGLGDSGANVLTF. Using reference TRBV30 and TRBJ2-6 for the parts outside the CDR3, the full variable domain is SQTIHQWPATLVQPVGSPLSLECTVEGTSNPNLYWYRQAAGRGLQLLFYSVGIGQISSEVPQNLSASRPQDRQFILSSKKLLLSDSGFYLCAWKGRPGLGDSGANVLTFGAGSRLTVL.